Below, one T cell receptor (beta chain) is given with its context. Its antigen remains unidentified. This may arise from a read error, as a much more abundant clone is one base away. These data are taken from a study of T cell repertoires in cytomegalovirus infection. Study results and caveats: Accumulated public TCR beta family frequency recognized individuals carrying CMV together with the relevant HLA. CMV-specific HLA-C-restricted TCR beta clonotypes dominated the ex vivo response.

The CDR3 has 14 amino acids. TCRdb re-called the reads through MiXCR, storing one row per CDR3 protein. The table lists roughly 720,000 distinct CDR3 sequences, approximately 34% of them singletons. This sequence originates from a human donor in good health (CMV status not recorded). Some clones in this sample may be carry-over from other donors' samples. The sequencing sample was made of PBMCs. The chain uses TRBV12-3 or TRBV12-4 and TRBJ1-1; 8 bases align to TRBD1. The CDR3 DNA reads TGTGCCAGCAGCCTGACAGGGGACGGAACTGATGCTTTCTTT. Its protein product is CASSLTGDGTDAFF.